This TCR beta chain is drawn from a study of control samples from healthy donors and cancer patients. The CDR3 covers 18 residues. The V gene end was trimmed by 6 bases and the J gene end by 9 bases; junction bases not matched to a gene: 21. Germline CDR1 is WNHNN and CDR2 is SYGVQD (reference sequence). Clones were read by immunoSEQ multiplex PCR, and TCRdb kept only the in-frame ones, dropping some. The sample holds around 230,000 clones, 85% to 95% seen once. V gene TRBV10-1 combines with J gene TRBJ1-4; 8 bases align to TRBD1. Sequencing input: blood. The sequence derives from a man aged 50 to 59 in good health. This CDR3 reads CASSIRPPRGTGGKKLFF. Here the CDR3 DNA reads TGCGCCAGCAGCATACGCCCCCCGAGGGGGACAGGCGGAAAAAAACTGTTTTTT.